This T cell receptor beta chain appears in the sequencing data of a study of blood T cell repertoires in COVID-19. For the study at large: Italy, Spain and the United States were the sources of the convalescent and acute COVID-19 samples. Nucleic acid was either cDNA or gDNA, and it came from T cells, B-cell-depleted T cells, or PBMCs.

The authors' processing: Amplified reference gene primers provided the basis for estimating nucleated cell counts. The repertoire was sequenced with immunoSEQ multiplex PCR; TCRdb's copy has only in-frame clones and lacks some. Clonal size and the V and J genes are those of that table, whereas D and trimming came from the DNA. The repertoire has some 19,000 clones, roughly nine tenths of them found once; the top ten carry 17%. V dropped 1 base and J dropped 4; count of bases not matched to a gene: 10. Germline CDR1 and CDR2: SGHTA and FQGNSA. CDR3 size: 18 residues. This clonotype was obtained from a man aged 65 to 85 with acute or convalescent COVID-19. The source material was peripheral blood. The chain has TRBV7-2 and TRBJ1-3; 10 bases are shared with TRBD1. The CDR3 sequence is CASSLGDRGVLVGNTIYF. CDR3 coding DNA: TGTGCCAGCAGCTTAGGGGACAGGGGCGTTTTGGTCGGAAACACCATATATTTT.